This T cell receptor (beta chain) derives from a study of T cell responses to AZD1222 COVID-19 vaccine. Study overall: Researchers grouped second doses given at about 4 or about 12 weeks into one pool.

Sequenced by immunoSEQ multiplex PCR; TCRdb stores in-frame clones only, minus some. Of 150,000 or so clones listed, about 91% were seen once; the top ten hold approximately 1.5%. The CDR3 contains 13 residues. Germline CDR1 reads DFQATT; CDR2 reads SNEGSKA (reference sequence). Trimming pared 3 bases from V and 4 bases from J, leaving 12 bases between. The source material was peripheral blood, sampled on day 0 of AZD1222 vaccination. The TCR sequence derives from an adult in good health. This rearrangement joins TRBV20-1 to TRBJ1-2; weak D call: TRBD1 (5 bases). The CDR3: CSASLAGGYGYTF. CDR3 DNA sequence: TGCAGTGCTAGTTTAGCGGGGGGCTATGGCTACACCTTC.